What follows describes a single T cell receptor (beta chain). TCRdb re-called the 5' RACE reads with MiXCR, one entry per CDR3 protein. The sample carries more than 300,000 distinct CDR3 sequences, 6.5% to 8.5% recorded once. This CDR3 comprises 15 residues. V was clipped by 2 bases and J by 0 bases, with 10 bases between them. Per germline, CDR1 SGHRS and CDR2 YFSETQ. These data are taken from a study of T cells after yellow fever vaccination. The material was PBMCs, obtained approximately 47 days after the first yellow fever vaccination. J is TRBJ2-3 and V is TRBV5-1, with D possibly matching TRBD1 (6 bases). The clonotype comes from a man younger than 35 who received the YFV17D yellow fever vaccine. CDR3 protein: CASSFTGRSTDTQYF. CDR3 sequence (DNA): TGCGCCAGCAGCTTCACAGGGCGTAGCACAGATACGCAGTATTTT.